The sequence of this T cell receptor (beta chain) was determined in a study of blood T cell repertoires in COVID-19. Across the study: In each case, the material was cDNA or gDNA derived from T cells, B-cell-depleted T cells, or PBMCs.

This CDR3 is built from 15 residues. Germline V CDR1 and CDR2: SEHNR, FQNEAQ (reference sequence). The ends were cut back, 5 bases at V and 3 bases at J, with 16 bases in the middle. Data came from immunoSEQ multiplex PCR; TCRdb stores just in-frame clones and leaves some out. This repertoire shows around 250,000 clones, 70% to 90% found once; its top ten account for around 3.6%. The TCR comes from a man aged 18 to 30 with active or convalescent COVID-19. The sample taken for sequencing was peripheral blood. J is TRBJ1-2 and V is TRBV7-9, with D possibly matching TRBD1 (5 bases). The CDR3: CASSPGGYGDYGYTF. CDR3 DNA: TGTGCCAGCAGCCCCGGGGGGTATGGGGACTATGGCTACACCTTC.